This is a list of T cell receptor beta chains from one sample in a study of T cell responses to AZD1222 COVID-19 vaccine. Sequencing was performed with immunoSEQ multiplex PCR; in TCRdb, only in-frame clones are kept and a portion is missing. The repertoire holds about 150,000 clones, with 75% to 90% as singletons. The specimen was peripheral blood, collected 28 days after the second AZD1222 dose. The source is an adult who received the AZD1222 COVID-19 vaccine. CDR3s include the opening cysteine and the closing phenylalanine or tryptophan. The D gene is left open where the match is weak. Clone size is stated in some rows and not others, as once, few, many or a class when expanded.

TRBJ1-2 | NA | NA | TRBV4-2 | CASSQDLNAMGYTF | TGTGCCAGCAGCCAAGATCTGAATGCTATGGGCTACACCTTC
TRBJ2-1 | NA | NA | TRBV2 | CASSVYNEQFF | TGTGCCAGCAGTGTATACAATGAGCAGTTCTTC
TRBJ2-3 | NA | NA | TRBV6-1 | CASSEYWDADTQYF | TGTGCCAGCAGTGAATATTGGGACGCAGATACGCAGTATTTT
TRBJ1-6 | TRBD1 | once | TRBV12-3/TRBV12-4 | CASSEGAAPLHF | TGTGCCAGCTCGGAGGGGGCTGCACCCCTCCACTTT
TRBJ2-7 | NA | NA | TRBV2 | CASSPDFYEQYF | TGTGCCAGCAGCCCGGACTTTTACGAGCAGTACTTC
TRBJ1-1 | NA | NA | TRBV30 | CAWLPGQPNTEAFF | TGTGCCTGGCTCCCTGGACAGCCGAACACTGAAGCTTTCTTT
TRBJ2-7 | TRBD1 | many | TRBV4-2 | CASSQGKPGQGSYEQYF | TGTGCCAGCAGCCAAGGCAAGCCGGGACAGGGATCCTACGAGCAGTACTTC
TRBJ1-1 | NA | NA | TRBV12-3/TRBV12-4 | CASSFNGDAEAFF | TGTGCCAGCAGTTTTAACGGGGACGCTGAAGCTTTCTTT
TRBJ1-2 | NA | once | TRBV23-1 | CASSQSQRGAGYGYTF | TGCGCCAGCAGTCAATCACAAAGAGGGGCGGGCTATGGCTACACCTTC
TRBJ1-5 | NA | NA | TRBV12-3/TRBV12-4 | CASSFQGNQPQHF | TGTGCCAGCAGTTTTCAGGGTAACCAGCCCCAGCATTTT
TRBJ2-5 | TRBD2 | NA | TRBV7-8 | CASSSWTSGAQETQYF | TGTGCCAGCAGCTCGTGGACTAGCGGGGCGCAAGAGACCCAGTACTTC
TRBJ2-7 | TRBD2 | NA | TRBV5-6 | CASSLLAGVGEQYF | TGTGCCAGCAGCTTACTAGCGGGAGTGGGCGAGCAGTACTTC
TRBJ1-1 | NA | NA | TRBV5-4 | CASSLNAGLNTEAFF | TGTGCCAGCAGCTTAAACGCCGGATTGAACACTGAAGCTTTCTTT
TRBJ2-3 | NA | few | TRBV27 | CASSLFSNTDTQYF | TGTGCCAGCAGTTTATTTTCTAACACAGATACGCAGTATTTT
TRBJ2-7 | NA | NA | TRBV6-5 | CASTSTYEQYF | TGTGCCAGCACCAGCACCTACGAGCAGTACTTC
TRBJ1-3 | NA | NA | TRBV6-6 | CASSYQQESGNTIYF | TGTGCCAGCAGTTACCAACAGGAGTCTGGAAACACCATATATTTT
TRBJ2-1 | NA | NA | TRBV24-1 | CATSDPFGGRNEQFF | TGTGCCACCAGTGATCCCTTTGGAGGGAGAAATGAGCAGTTCTTC
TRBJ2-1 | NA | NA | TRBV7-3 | CASSLGHYNEQFF | TGTGCCAGCAGCTTAGGACACTACAATGAGCAGTTCTTC
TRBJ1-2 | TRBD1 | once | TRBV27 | CASSSGTGDYGYTF | TGTGCCAGCAGCTCAGGGACAGGGGACTATGGCTACACCTTC
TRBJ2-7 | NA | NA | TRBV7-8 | CASRISGRPTYEQYF | TGTGCCAGCAGGATCAGTGGGCGGCCTACCTACGAGCAGTACTTC
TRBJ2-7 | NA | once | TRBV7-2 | CASSLDAGRGRGEQYF | TGTGCCAGCAGCTTAGATGCCGGTAGGGGAAGGGGCGAGCAGTACTTC
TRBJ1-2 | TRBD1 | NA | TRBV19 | CASIPWTGANYGYTF | TGTGCCAGTATCCCTTGGACAGGCGCTAACTATGGCTACACCTTC
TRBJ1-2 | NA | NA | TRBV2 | CASSEIGSSWGYTF | TGTGCCAGCAGTGAAATAGGCTCCTCGTGGGGCTACACCTTC